This T cell receptor (beta chain) was sequenced during a study of cytomegalovirus exposure and HLA in healthy donors. Overall study results and limits: Cytomegalovirus-associated status was assigned to more than 150 TCR beta chains. Trimming of TCR beta V- and J-genes showed a link, identified in a later analysis, to a missense DCLRE1C variant. In a later analysis, HLA-C alleles had the fewest associated TCRs, DRB1 alleles the most. HLA alleles showed associations with some 15,000 TCR beta sequences in a later analysis, at a 0.05 false discovery rate.

V was clipped by 4 bases and J by 4 bases; unmatched bases: 9. Germline lookup yields CDR1 SEHNR and CDR2 FQNEAQ (reference sequence). CDR3 size: 16 residues. The PCR employed 60 Vbeta primers together with 13 Jbeta primers. Data came from immunoSEQ multiplex PCR; TCRdb stores just in-frame clones and leaves some out. The data contain 150,000 or so clones, around 66% of them singletons. Points on this clone: Its target is unknown.

The V call is TRBV7-9, the J call TRBJ2-1; TRBD2 agrees at 8 bases. Sequenced: PBMCs. The sequence derives from a woman aged 25 to 39 in good health and CMV-seropositive. CDR3: CASSSPVAGSYNEQFF. In nucleotides, the CDR3 is TGTGCCAGCAGCTCTCCCGTAGCGGGGAGTTACAATGAGCAGTTCTTC.